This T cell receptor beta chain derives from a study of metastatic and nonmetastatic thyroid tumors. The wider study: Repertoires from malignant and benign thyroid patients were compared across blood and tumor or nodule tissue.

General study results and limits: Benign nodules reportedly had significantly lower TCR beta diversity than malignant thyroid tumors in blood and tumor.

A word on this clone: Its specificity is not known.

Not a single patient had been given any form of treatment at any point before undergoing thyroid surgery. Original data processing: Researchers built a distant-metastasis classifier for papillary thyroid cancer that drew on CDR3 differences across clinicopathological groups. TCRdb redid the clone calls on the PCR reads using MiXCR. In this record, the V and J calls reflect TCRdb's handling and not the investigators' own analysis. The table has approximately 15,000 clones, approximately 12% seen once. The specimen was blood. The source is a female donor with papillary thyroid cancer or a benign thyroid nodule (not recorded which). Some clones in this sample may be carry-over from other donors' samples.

The CDR3 coding sequence is TGTGCCAGCAGCTTAGGTGGCAGGGGGAACACTGAAGCTTTCTTT. It yields the protein CASSLGGRGNTEAFF. V usage is TRBV7-8 and J usage is TRBJ1-1; perhaps TRBD1 as D (6 bases). The CDR3 contains 15 residues. Germline V gene data show CDR1 as SGHVS and CDR2 as FQNEAQ. Trimming took off 1 base at V and 1 base at J, with 10 bases between the two ends.